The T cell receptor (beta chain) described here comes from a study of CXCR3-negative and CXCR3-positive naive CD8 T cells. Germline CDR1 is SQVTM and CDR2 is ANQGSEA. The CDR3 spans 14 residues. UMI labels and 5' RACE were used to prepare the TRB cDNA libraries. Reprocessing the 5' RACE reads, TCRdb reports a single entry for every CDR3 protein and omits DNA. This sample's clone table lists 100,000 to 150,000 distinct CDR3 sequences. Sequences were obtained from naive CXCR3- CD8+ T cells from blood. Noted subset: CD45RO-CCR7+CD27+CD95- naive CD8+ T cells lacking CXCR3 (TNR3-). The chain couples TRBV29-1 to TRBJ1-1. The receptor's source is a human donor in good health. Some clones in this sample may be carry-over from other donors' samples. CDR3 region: CSVEERREDTEAFF.